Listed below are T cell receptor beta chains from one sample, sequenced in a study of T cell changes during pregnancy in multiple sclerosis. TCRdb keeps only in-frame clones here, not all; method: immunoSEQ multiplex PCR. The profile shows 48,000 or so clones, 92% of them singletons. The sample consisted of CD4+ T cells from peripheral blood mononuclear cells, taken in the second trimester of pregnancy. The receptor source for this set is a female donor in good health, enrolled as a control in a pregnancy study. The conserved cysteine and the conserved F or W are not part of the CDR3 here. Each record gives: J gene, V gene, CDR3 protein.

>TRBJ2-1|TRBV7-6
ASSLIARGEQF
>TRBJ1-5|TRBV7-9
ASSLGGSQPQH
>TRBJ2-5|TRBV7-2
ASSLFRLAGGRQTQY
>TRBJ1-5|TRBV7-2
ASSFGVLSNQPQH
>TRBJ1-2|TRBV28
ASSPGQGAGGYT
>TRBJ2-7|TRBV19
ASSIGGQGAYEQY
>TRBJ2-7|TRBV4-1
ASSRGQGLAYEQY
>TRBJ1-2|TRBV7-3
ASSYREGDGYT
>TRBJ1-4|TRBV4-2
ASSQVGHNEKLF
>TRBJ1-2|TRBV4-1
ASSQELLRDRGYGYT
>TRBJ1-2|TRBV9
ASSSTGNYGYT
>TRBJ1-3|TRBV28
ASSLRTGVGNTIY
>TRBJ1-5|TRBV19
ASRVQGARVYQPQH
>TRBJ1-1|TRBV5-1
ASSPSLAGTTEAF
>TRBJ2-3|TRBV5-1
ASSSGTGFTDTQY
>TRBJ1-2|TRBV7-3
ASSLSGGDGYT
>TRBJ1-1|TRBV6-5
ASSPSNRKEAF
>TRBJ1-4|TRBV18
ASSPDRAEKLF
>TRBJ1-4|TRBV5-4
ASSLTGGGEKLF
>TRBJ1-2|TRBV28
ASEAGVYGYT
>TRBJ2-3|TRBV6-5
ASSRGTIDTQY
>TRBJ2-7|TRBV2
ASSESRGSPVTYEQY
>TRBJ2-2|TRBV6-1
ASSETMGGLAANTGELF
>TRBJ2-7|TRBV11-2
ASSSPKGAPSYEQY
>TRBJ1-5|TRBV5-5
ASSWDRGNQPQH
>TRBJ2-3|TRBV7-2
ASSLVGVTDTQY